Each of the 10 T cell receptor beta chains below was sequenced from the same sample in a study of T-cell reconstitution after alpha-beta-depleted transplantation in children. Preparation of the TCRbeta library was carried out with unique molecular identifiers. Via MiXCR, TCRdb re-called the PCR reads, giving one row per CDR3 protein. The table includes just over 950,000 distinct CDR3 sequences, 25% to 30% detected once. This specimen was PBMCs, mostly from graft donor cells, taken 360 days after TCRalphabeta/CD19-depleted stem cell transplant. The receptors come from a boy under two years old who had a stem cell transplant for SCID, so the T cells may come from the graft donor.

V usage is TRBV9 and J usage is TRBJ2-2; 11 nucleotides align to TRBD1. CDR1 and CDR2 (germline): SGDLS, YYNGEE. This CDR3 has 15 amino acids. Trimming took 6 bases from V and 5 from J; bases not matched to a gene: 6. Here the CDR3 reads CASTFGTGGTGELFF. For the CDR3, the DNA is TGTGCCAGCACCTTCGGGACAGGGGGGACCGGGGAGCTGTTTTTT.

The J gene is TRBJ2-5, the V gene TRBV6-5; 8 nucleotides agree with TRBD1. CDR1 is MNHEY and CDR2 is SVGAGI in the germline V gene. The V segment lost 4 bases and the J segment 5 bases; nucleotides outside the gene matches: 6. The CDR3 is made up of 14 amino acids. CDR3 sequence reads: CASSSMTGAETQYF. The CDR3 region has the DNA TGTGCCAGCAGTTCCATGACAGGGGCGGAGACCCAGTACTTC.

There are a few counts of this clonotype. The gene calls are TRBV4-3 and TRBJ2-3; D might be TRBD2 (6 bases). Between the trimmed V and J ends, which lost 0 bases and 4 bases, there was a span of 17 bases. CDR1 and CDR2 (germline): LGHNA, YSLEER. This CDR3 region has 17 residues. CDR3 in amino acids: CASSQDQLALRADTQYF. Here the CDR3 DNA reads TGCGCCAGCAGCCAAGATCAACTAGCTCTACGGGCAGATACGCAGTATTTT.

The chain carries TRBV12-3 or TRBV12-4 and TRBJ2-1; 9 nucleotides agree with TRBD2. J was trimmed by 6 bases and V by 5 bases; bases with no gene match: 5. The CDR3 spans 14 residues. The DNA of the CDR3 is TGTGCCAGCAGTCCCAGCGGGGGGCCCAATGAGCAGTTCTTC. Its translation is CASSPSGGPNEQFF.

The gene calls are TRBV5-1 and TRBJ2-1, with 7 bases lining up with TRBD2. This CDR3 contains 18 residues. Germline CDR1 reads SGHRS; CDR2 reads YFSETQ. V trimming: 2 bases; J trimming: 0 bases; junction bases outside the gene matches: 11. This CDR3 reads CASSLSPRGRSSYNEQFF. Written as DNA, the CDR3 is TGCGCCAGCAGCTTAAGTCCGCGGGGGAGAAGCTCCTACAATGAGCAGTTCTTC.

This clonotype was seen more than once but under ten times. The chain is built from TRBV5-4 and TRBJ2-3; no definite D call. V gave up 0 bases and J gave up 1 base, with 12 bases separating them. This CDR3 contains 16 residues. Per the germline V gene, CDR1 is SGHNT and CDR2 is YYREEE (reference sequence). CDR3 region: CASSLGDTRRTDTQYF. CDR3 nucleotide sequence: TGTGCCAGCAGCTTGGGAGACACGAGACGCACAGATACGCAGTATTTT.

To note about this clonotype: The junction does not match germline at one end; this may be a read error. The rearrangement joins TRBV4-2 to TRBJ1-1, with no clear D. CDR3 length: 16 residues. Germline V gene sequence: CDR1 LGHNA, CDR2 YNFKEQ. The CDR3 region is CASSHLVDWENTEAFF. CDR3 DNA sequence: TGTGCCAGCAGCCACCTCGTCGACTGGGAGAACACTGAAGCCTTCTTT.

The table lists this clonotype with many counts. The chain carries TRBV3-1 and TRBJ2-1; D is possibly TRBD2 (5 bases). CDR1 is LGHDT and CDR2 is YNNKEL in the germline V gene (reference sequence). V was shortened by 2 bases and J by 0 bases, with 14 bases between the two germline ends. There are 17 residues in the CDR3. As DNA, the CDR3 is TGTGCCAGCAGCCAAAGGTCTAGCAAGAGCTCCTACAATGAGCAGTTCTTC. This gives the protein CASSQRSSKSSYNEQFF.

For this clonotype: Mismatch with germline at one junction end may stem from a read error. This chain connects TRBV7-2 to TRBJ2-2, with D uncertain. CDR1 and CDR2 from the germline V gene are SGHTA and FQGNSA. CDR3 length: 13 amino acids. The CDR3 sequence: CVSSLVGTGELFF. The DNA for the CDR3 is TGTGTCAGCAGCTTAGTAGGGACCGGGGAGCTGTTTTTT.

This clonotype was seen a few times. DNA for the CDR3: TGTGCCAGCAGCTTAGAGGGTCTTTCGTACAATGAGCAGTTCTTC. Translation: CASSLEGLSYNEQFF. V gene TRBV3-1 combines with J gene TRBJ2-1, with D possibly being TRBD2 (5 bases). This CDR3 is built from 15 residues. V was cut by 5 bases and J by 4 bases, with 15 bases left in between. Germline values: CDR1 LGHDT, CDR2 YNNKEL (reference sequence).